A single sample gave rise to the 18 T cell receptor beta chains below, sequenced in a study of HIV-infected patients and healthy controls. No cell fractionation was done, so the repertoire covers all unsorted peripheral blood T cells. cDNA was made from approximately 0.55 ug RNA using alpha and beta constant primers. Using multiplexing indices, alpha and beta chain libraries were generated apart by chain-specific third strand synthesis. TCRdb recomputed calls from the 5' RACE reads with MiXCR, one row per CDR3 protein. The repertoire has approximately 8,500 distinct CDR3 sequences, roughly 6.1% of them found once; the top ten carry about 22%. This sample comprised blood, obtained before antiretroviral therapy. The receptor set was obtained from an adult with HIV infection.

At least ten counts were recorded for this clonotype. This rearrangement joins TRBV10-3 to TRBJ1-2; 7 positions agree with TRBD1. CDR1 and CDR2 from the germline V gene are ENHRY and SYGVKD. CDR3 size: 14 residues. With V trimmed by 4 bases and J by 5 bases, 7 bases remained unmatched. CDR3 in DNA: TGTGCCATCAGTGCTGAGGGGGCAGAGTATGGCTACACCTTC. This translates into CAISAEGAEYGYTF.

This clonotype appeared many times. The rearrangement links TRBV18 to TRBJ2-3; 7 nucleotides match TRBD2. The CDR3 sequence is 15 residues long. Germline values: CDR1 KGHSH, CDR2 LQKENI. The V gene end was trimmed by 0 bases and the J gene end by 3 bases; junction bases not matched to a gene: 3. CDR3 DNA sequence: TGTGCCAGCTCACCACCCGCGCGGGGGACAGATACGCAGTATTTT. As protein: CASSPPARGTDTQYF.

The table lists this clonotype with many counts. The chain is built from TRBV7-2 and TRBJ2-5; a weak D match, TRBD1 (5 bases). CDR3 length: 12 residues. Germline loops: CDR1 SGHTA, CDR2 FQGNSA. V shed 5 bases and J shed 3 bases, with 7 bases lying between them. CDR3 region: CASSRQKETQYF. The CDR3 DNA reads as TGTGCCAGCAGCCGACAGAAAGAGACCCAGTACTTC.

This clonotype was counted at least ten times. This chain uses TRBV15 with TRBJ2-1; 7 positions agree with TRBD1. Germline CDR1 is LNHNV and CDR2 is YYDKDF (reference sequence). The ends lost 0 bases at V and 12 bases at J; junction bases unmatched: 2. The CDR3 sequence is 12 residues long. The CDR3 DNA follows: TGTGCCACCAGCAGAGAGAGACAGGGGCAGTTCTTC. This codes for CATSRERQGQFF.

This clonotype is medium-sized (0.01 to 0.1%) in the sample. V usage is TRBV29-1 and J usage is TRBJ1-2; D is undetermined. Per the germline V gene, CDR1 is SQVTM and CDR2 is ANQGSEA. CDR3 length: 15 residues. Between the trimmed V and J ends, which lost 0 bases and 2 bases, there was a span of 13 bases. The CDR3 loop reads CSVEDPVAVNYGYTF. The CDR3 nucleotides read TGCAGCGTTGAAGATCCGGTGGCGGTAAACTATGGCTACACCTTC.

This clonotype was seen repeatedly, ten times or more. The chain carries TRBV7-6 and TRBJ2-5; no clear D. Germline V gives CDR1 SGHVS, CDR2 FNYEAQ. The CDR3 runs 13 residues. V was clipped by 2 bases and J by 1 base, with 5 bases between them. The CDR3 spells CASSLFGQETQYF. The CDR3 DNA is TGTGCCAGCAGCTTATTCGGCCAAGAGACCCAGTACTTC.

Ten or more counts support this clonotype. CDR3 amino acids: CSVEADGYGYTF. CDR3 coding DNA: TGCAGCGTTGAAGCAGATGGCTATGGCTACACCTTC. The chain recombines TRBV29-1 with TRBJ1-2, with D unclear. Germline values: CDR1 SQVTM, CDR2 ANQGSEA. The germline V and J ends were trimmed by 1 base and 4 bases, with 7 bases remaining between them. CDR3 size: 12 residues.

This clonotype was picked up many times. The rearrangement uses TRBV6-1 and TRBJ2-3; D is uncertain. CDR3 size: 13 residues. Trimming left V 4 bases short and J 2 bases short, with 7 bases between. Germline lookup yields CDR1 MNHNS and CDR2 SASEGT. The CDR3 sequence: CASSARLTDTQYF. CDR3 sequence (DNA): TGTGCCAGCAGTGCCAGACTCACAGATACGCAGTATTTT.

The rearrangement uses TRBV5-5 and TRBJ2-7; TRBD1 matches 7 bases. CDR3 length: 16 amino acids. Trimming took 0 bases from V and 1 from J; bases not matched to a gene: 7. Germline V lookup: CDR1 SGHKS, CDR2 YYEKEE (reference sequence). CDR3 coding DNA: TGTGCCAGCAGCTTGGGGACAGGTTACAATTCCTACGAGCAGTACTTC. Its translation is CASSLGTGYNSYEQYF.

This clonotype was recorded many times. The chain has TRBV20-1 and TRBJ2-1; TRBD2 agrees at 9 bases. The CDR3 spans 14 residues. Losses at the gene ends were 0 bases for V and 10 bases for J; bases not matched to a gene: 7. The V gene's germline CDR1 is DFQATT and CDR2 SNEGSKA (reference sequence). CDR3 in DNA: TGCAGTGCTAGAGATATCGGCGGGGGGGCAGAGCAGTTCTTC. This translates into CSARDIGGGAEQFF.

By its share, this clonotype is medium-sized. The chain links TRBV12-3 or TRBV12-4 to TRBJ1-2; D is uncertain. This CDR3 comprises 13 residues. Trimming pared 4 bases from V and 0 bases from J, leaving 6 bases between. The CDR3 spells CASSSFANYGYTF. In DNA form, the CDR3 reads TGTGCCAGCAGTTCATTCGCTAACTATGGCTACACCTTC.

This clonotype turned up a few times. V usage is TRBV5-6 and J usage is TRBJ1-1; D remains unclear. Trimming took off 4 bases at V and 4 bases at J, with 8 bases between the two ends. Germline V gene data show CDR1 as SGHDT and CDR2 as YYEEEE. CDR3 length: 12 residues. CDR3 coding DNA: TGTGCCAGCAGCGCAGGCACCACTGAAGCTTTCTTT. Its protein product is CASSAGTTEAFF.

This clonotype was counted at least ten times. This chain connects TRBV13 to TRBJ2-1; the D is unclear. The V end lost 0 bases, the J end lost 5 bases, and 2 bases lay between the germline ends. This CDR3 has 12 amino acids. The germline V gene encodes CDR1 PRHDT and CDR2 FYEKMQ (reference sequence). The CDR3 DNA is TGTGCCAGCAGCTTAGGGGACAATGAGCAGTTCTTC. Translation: CASSLGDNEQFF.

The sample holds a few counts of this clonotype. CDR3 coding DNA: TGTGCCAGCAGCTTAGGGGTCAGCTCCTACGAGCAGTACTTC. Its protein is CASSLGVSSYEQYF. J is TRBJ2-7 and V is TRBV7-9; no clear D gene. This CDR3 is built from 14 residues. CDR1 and CDR2 from the germline V gene are SEHNR and FQNEAQ (reference sequence). With 1 base removed from V and 0 bases from J, the gap between germline ends came to 7 bases.

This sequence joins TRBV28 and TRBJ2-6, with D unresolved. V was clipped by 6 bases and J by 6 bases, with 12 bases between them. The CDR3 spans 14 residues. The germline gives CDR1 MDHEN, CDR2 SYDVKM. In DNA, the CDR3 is TGTGCCAGCAGCGAGGTAGCTCTGGCCAACGTCCTGACTTTC. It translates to CASSEVALANVLTF.

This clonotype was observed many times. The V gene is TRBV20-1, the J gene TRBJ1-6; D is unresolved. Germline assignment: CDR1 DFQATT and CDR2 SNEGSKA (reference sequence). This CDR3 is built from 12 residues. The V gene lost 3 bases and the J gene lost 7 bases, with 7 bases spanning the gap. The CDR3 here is CSASRLNSPLHF. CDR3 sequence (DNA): TGCAGTGCTAGCCGGTTAAATTCACCCCTCCACTTT.

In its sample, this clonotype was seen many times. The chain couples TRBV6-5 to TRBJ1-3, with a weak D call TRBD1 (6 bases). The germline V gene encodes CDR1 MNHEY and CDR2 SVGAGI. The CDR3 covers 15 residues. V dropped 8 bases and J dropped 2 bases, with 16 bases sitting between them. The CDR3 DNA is TGTGCCAGCGGGGGAAGGGCAGGGGCTGGAAACACCATATATTTT. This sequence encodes CASGGRAGAGNTIYF.

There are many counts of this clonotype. CDR3 nucleotides: TGTGCCAGCAGTTTTCTCGCGGACCTCAACACAGATACGCAGTATTTT. It encodes CASSFLADLNTDTQYF. The V call is TRBV27, the J call TRBJ2-3; no clear D. The CDR3 runs to 16 residues. Germline CDR1 MNHEY, CDR2 SMNVEV (reference sequence). Between the trimmed V and J ends, which lost 3 bases and 2 bases, there was a span of 15 bases.